Following are 27 T cell receptor beta chains from one sample sequenced in a study of blood T cell repertoires in COVID-19. Only in-frame clones appear in the TCRdb table, and some are missing; sequencing was by immunoSEQ multiplex PCR. In the table there are approximately 200,000 clones, about 76% of which are singletons. Sample: peripheral blood. All receptors come from a woman aged 40 to 50 with COVID-19, enrolled during active disease.

This clone was seen just once. The chain uses TRBV11-2 and TRBJ2-2; 7 positions agree with TRBD2. V dropped 5 bases and J dropped 2; count of bases not matched to a gene: 5. CDR3 length equals 15 residues. Germline V gene data show CDR1 as SGHAT and CDR2 as FQNNGV. The CDR3 region has the DNA TGTGCCAGCAGCATCAGCGGGATAAACACCGGGGAGCTGTTTTTT. Translation: CASSISGINTGELFF.

The chain uses TRBV27 and TRBJ2-7, with 10 bases that match TRBD2. Per the germline V gene, CDR1 is MNHEY and CDR2 is SMNVEV (reference sequence). After removal of 5 bases from V and 4 bases from J, the junction contained 8 bases not matched to a gene. The CDR3 length is 15 residues. Written as DNA, the CDR3 is TGTGCCAGCAGTCGGCTAGCGGGAGCCCGGTACGAGCAGTACTTC. Encoded protein: CASSRLAGARYEQYF.

The CDR3 bases are TGTGCCAGCAGCCCTGCCTTAGCGGGATACAATGAGCAGTTCTTC. Its protein product is CASSPALAGYNEQFF. The chain recombines TRBV7-2 with TRBJ2-1, with 8 bases aligning to TRBD2. Germline V gene data show CDR1 as SGHTA and CDR2 as FQGNSA. The CDR3 extends over 15 amino acids. V shed 5 bases, J shed 4 bases, and the junction held 7 bases outside the gene matches.

The chain couples TRBV18 to TRBJ1-2; no clear D gene. Per the germline V gene, CDR1 is KGHSH and CDR2 is LQKENI. Trimming took off 4 bases at V and 0 bases at J, with 12 bases between the two ends. The CDR3 sequence is 15 residues long. In nucleotides, the CDR3 is TGTGCCAGCTCACTCGCCGCGGGTGCTAACTATGGCTACACCTTC. Its protein product is CASSLAAGANYGYTF.

The rearrangement links TRBV27 to TRBJ1-4; 7 nucleotides align to TRBD1. Germline trimming cut 5 bases from V and 1 base from J; bases unmatched to any gene: 4. The V gene's germline CDR1 is MNHEY and CDR2 SMNVEV (reference sequence). The CDR3 length is 15 residues. The DNA for the CDR3 is TGTGCCAGCAGTCCCAGGGGGAAAACTAATGAAAAACTGTTTTTT. Translated: CASSPRGKTNEKLFF.

The rearrangement uses TRBV7-2 and TRBJ2-7; no definite D call. The CDR3 is 15 residues long. Germline-derived CDR1 and CDR2 are SGHTA and FQGNSA. Trimming took 1 base from V and 5 from J, leaving 15 bases between them. The CDR3 is CASSLGQAGLDEQYF. The CDR3 DNA sequence: TGTGCCAGCAGCTTAGGCCAAGCAGGCCTTGACGAGCAGTACTTC.

The chain employs TRBV5-6 and TRBJ2-1, with TRBD2 identical over 12 bases. The CDR3 is made up of 16 amino acids. Per germline, CDR1 SGHDT and CDR2 YYEEEE. V was pared by 4 bases and J by 7 bases, with 9 bases of the junction left unmatched. Written as DNA, the CDR3 is TGTGCCAGCAGCCCCGTCCGGACTAGCGGGATGAATGAGCAGTTCTTC. Protein product: CASSPVRTSGMNEQFF.

This clone appeared a few times. The chain links TRBV5-1 to TRBJ2-7; possible D gene TRBD2, 6 bases. There are 17 residues in the CDR3. V lost 3 bases, J lost 2 bases, and 21 bases lay in between. The germline V gene encodes CDR1 SGHRS and CDR2 YFSETQ. The CDR3 DNA reads as TGCGCCAGCAGCTCCCTCTTGACCGGGGAGGTGGCCTACGAGCAGTACTTC. Translated: CASSSLLTGEVAYEQYF.

This sequence joins TRBV5-1 and TRBJ2-1; 9 positions match TRBD1. The germline CDR1 and CDR2 sequences are SGHRS and YFSETQ. Trimming removed 8 bases from V and 9 bases from J; junction bases left unmatched: 9. The CDR3 is 13 residues long. The CDR3 DNA is TGCGCCAGTCAACCGACAGGGGGTAGTGAGCAGTTCTTC. Amino acids: CASQPTGGSEQFF.

The chain couples TRBV7-8 to TRBJ2-3; possible D gene TRBD2, 5 bases. The CDR3 runs to 15 residues. Germline V gene lookup returns CDR1 SGHVS and CDR2 FQNEAQ. V lost 5 bases and J lost 2, with 14 bases in between. The CDR3 nucleotides read TGTGCCAGCAGCCGAGGGCAGGATATCACAGATACGCAGTATTTT. Translated, it gives CASSRGQDITDTQYF.

V and J are TRBV6-2 or TRBV6-3 and TRBJ1-3; tentatively, D is TRBD1 (5 bases). Germline loops: CDR1 MNHEY, CDR2 SVGEGT. The CDR3 contains 14 residues. Between the trimmed V and J ends, which lost 5 bases and 0 bases, there was a span of 8 bases. The CDR3 protein is CASSRGGSGNTIYF. CDR3 bases: TGTGCCAGCAGTCGGGGGGGCTCTGGAAACACCATATATTTT.

J is TRBJ1-2 and V is TRBV29-1; D remains ambiguous. Germline CDR1 and CDR2: SQVTM and ANQGSEA. The CDR3 is 10 residues long. The ends were cut back, 2 bases at V and 8 bases at J, with 6 bases in the middle. The CDR3 loop is CSVEFGGYTF. As DNA, the CDR3 is TGCAGCGTTGAATTTGGCGGCTACACCTTC.

The rearrangement joins TRBV4-2 to TRBJ2-3; maybe TRBD2 (6 bases). The germline CDR1 and CDR2 sequences are LGHNA and YNFKEQ. The CDR3 spans 15 residues. V dropped 4 bases and J dropped 0 bases, with 11 bases sitting between them. The CDR3 DNA follows: TGTGCCAGCAGCCCCGTGAGCGGGAGCACAGATACGCAGTATTTT. Amino acid sequence: CASSPVSGSTDTQYF.

The rearrangement uses TRBV18 and TRBJ1-4, with TRBD1 matching 9 bases. J lost 3 bases, V lost 0 bases, and 8 bases had no gene match. CDR3 length equals 18 residues. Per germline, CDR1 KGHSH and CDR2 LQKENI. For the CDR3, the DNA is TGTGCCAGCTCACCACCGTACGGGACAGGGACGGCTAATGAAAAACTGTTTTTT. It translates to CASSPPYGTGTANEKLFF.

This clone was counted once. The gene calls are TRBV10-3 and TRBJ2-7; the D gene is possibly TRBD2 (6 bases). Trimming left V 4 bases short and J 3 bases short, with 13 bases between. This CDR3 comprises 14 residues. Germline lookup yields CDR1 ENHRY and CDR2 SYGVKD. The CDR3: CAISGGGAGYEQYF. For the CDR3, the DNA is TGTGCCATCAGTGGAGGAGGGGCAGGCTACGAGCAGTACTTC.

The chain has TRBV4-1 and TRBJ2-7; 9 bases fit TRBD2. V shed 7 bases and J 3 bases; nucleotides not matched to a gene: 16. The germline V gene encodes CDR1 MGHRA and CDR2 YSYEKL. The CDR3 length is 17 residues. The CDR3 here is CASTSGWREGLDYEQYF. For the CDR3, the DNA is TGCGCCAGCACCTCGGGATGGCGGGAGGGTCTAGACTACGAGCAGTACTTC.

The V gene is TRBV3-1 (or the pseudogene TRBV3-2), the J gene TRBJ2-7; 9 positions match TRBD1. J was trimmed by 2 bases and V by 2 bases; bases with no gene match: 1. Germline V gene sequence: CDR1 LGHDT, CDR2 YNNKEL (reference sequence). CDR3 size: 14 residues. The CDR3: CASSQYRGPYEQYF. The CDR3 DNA reads TGTGCCAGCAGCCAATACAGGGGGCCCTACGAGCAGTACTTC.

This clone was recorded a few times. The chain recombines TRBV30 with TRBJ1-3; D possibly corresponds to TRBD1 (6 bases). The V gene's germline CDR1 is GTSNPN and CDR2 SVGIG (reference sequence). Trimming shortened V by 0 bases and J by 4 bases, and 10 bases separated the two germline ends. CDR3 length: 14 residues. CDR3 protein: CAWSVGQTGNTIYF. CDR3 DNA sequence: TGTGCCTGGAGTGTCGGACAGACGGGAAACACCATATATTTT.

The chain links TRBV7-2 to TRBJ1-2; weak D call: TRBD1 (6 bases). From germline, CDR1 is SGHTA and CDR2 FQGNSA. Trimming pared 4 bases from V and 8 bases from J, leaving 26 bases between. The CDR3 runs 17 residues. The DNA for the CDR3 is TGTGCCAGCAGCTCCCAAGGAGGACAGTTTAGTCGTGAGGGCTACACCTTC. Translating it yields CASSSQGGQFSREGYTF.

The chain recombines TRBV28 with TRBJ2-2; D call uncertain. The CDR3 is 16 residues long. Germline CDR1 MDHEN, CDR2 SYDVKM. The V gene lost 8 bases and the J gene lost 2 bases, with 18 bases spanning the gap. The CDR3 DNA reads as TGTGCCAGCTGCCCGGTCCTTAATGTCAACACCGGGGAGCTGTTTTTT. It translates to CASCPVLNVNTGELFF. Full variable domain (remainder filled in from reference TRBV28 and TRBJ2-2): DVKVTQSSRYLVKRTGEKVFLECVQDMDHENMFWYRQDPGLGLRLIYFSYDVKMKEKGDIPEGYSVSREKKERFSLILESASTNQTSMYLCASCPVLNVNTGELFFGEGSRLTVL.

The chain recombines TRBV7-7 with TRBJ2-1, with a tentative D call TRBD1 (6 bases). Trimming took 5 bases from V and 7 from J, leaving 18 bases between them. This CDR3 has 15 amino acids. The germline CDR1 and CDR2 sequences are SSHAT and FNYEAQ (reference sequence). Here the CDR3 reads CASSPGQRSWNEQFF. As DNA, the CDR3 is TGTGCCAGCAGCCCAGGACAGCGATCGTGGAATGAGCAGTTCTTC.

V usage is TRBV5-3 and J usage is TRBJ2-2; the match to TRBD2 covers 9 bases. TRBV5-3 is identified as an open reading frame with a role that is uncertain. This CDR3 spans 16 amino acids. V dropped 1 base and J dropped 3; count of bases not matched to a gene: 4. Here the CDR3 reads CARSLQSGRYTGELFF. Written as DNA, the CDR3 is TGTGCCAGAAGCTTGCAGAGCGGGAGGTACACCGGGGAGCTGTTTTTT.

This clone has a handful of counts. The chain has TRBV10-1 and TRBJ2-5; D is perhaps TRBD2 (6 bases). This CDR3 is 14 amino acids long. V lost 3 bases and J lost 5, with 13 bases in between. Germline CDR1 is WNHNN and CDR2 is SYGVQD (reference sequence). The CDR3 here is CASSDGGNSETQYF. CDR3 DNA sequence: TGCGCCAGCAGTGATGGAGGGAACTCGGAGACCCAGTACTTC.

This clone was counted a single time. The gene calls are TRBV6-5 and TRBJ2-7; 7 bases line up with TRBD2. Germline lookup yields CDR1 MNHEY and CDR2 SVGAGI. The CDR3 spans 16 residues. The V segment lost 0 bases and the J segment 0 bases; nucleotides outside the gene matches: 5. The CDR3 nucleotides are TGTGCCAGCAGTTACTCGACCGGGGGGTACTCCTACGAGCAGTACTTC. Encoded protein: CASSYSTGGYSYEQYF.

The chain joins TRBV9 to TRBJ2-3; 11 bases match TRBD2. Germline CDR1 reads SGDLS; CDR2 reads YYNGEE. The CDR3 covers 16 residues. The ends lost 0 bases at V and 6 bases at J; junction bases unmatched: 6. For the CDR3, the DNA is TGTGCCAGCAGCGTAGGACTAGCGGGGCACGGGGATACGCAGTATTTT. Residues: CASSVGLAGHGDTQYF.

The chain carries TRBV4-1 and TRBJ1-4; D is ambiguous. V lost 1 base and J 0 bases, leaving 18 bases between the germline ends. This CDR3 has 19 residues. Germline V gene data show CDR1 as MGHRA and CDR2 as YSYEKL. The CDR3 region has the DNA TGCGCCAGCAGCCAAGTAACCGTAAGTCATCGAGCAACTAATGAAAAACTGTTTTTT. Translating it yields CASSQVTVSHRATNEKLFF.

J is TRBJ1-1 and V is TRBV30; no firm D call. The V end was cut by 2 bases, the J end by 0 bases, with 7 bases between. CDR1 is GTSNPN and CDR2 is SVGIG in the germline V gene (reference sequence). CDR3 length: 13 amino acids. CDR3 DNA sequence: TGTGCCTGGAGTCGAGGGATGAACACTGAAGCTTTCTTT. Translated, it gives CAWSRGMNTEAFF.